The following is a T cell receptor beta chain sequence with its context. Its antigen is not known. PCR was performed using 60 Vbeta and 13 Jbeta primers. TCRdb keeps only in-frame clones here, not all; method: immunoSEQ multiplex PCR. The sample lists some 100,000 clones; 65% to 75% were seen once. The data were taken from a study of cytomegalovirus exposure and HLA in healthy donors. Whole-study results and caveats: In a later analysis, across HLA loci, associated TCR counts were highest for DRB1, lowest for HLA-C. Reportedly, TCR beta sequences accurately predicted HLA-A and HLA-B alleles in most subjects. Per a later analysis, HLA-associated TCR beta chains showed more clonal expansion than other, equally common TCR beta chains. Highly shared variants forming one cluster were likely a sequencing artifact.

Trimming shortened V by 0 bases and J by 0 bases, and 11 bases separated the two germline ends. Per germline, CDR1 SGDLS and CDR2 YYNGEE. The CDR3 length is 16 residues. The TCR sequence derives from a woman younger than 30 in good health and CMV-seropositive. The sample comprised PBMCs. J is TRBJ2-3 and V is TRBV9; unclear D gene. CDR3 protein: CASSVATIPSTDTQYF. CDR3 DNA: TGTGCCAGCAGCGTAGCTACGATACCTAGCACAGATACGCAGTATTTT.